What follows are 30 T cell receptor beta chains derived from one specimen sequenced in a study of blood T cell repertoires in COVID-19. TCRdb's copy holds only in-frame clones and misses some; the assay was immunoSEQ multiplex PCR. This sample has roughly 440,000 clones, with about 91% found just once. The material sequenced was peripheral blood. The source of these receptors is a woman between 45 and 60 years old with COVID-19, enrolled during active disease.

This CDR3 reads CASSLGAYNEQFF. The CDR3 DNA reads as TGTGCCAGCAGCCTCGGGGCCTACAATGAGCAGTTCTTC. The rearrangement joins TRBV7-8 to TRBJ2-1; D possibly corresponds to TRBD2 (5 bases). The CDR3 has 13 residues. V lost 5 bases and J lost 2, with 7 bases in between. CDR1 is SGHVS and CDR2 is FQNEAQ in the germline V gene.

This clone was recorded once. The CDR3 DNA follows: TGTGCCAGCAGCCAAGGTCCGGGACTAGCGGGGGAGCAGTACTTC. Its translation: CASSQGPGLAGEQYF. The chain uses TRBV3-1 (or the pseudogene TRBV3-2) and TRBJ2-7; 13 bases fit TRBD2. J lost 7 bases, V lost 1 base, and 4 bases had no gene match. The CDR3 runs 15 residues. Germline values: CDR1 LGHDT, CDR2 YNNKEL (reference sequence).

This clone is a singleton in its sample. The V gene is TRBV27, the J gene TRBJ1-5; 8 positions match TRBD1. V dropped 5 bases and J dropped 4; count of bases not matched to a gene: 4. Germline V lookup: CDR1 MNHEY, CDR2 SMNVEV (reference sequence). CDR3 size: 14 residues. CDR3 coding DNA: TGTGCCAGCAGTCCCCGACAGGGGAATCAGCCCCAGCATTTT. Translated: CASSPRQGNQPQHF.

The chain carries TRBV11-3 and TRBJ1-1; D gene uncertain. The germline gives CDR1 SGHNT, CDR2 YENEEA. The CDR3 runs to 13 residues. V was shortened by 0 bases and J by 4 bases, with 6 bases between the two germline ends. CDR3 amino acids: CASSLEAGTEAFF. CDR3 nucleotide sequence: TGTGCCAGCAGCTTAGAAGCGGGCACTGAAGCTTTCTTT.

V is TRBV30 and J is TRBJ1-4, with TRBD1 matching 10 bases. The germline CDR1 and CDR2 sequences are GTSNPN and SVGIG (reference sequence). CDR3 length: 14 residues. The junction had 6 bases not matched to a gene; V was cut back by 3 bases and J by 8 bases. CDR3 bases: TGTGCCTGGAGGGCCGGGACAGGGGAAGAAAAACTGTTTTTT. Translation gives CAWRAGTGEEKLFF. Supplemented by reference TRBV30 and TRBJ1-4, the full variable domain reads SQTIHQWPATLVQPVGSPLSLECTVEGTSNPNLYWYRQAAGRGLQLLFYSVGIGQISSEVPQNLSASRPQDRQFILSSKKLLLSDSGFYLCAWRAGTGEEKLFFGSGTQLSVL.

CDR3 in amino acids: CATSRDASGANTGELFF. CDR3 nucleotides: TGTGCCACCAGCAGAGATGCCAGCGGGGCGAACACCGGGGAGCTGTTTTTT. The chain links TRBV15 to TRBJ2-2, with 7 nucleotides matching TRBD2. The length of the CDR3 is 17 residues. Germline V CDR1 and CDR2: LNHNV, YYDKDF (reference sequence). V shed 0 bases and J 0 bases; nucleotides not matched to a gene: 4.

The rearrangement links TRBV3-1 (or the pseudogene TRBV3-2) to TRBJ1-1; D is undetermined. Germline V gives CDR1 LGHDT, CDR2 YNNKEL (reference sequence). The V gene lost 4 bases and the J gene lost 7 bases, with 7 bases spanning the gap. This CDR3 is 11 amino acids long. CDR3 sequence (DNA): TGTGCCAGCAGCCGAGGAGGTGAAGCTTTCTTT. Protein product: CASSRGGEAFF.

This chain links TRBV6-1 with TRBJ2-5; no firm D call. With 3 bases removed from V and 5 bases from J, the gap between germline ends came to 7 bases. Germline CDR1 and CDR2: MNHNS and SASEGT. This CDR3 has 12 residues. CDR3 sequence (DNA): TGTGCCAGCAGTGATGTGTCGGAGACCCAGTACTTC. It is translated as CASSDVSETQYF.

The chain's CDR3 is CASSDYGGGSNQPQHF. The CDR3 DNA follows: TGTGCCAGCAGTGATTATGGGGGGGGGAGCAATCAGCCCCAGCATTTT. The rearrangement links TRBV6-1 to TRBJ1-5, with D perhaps TRBD1 (5 bases). The CDR3 length is 16 residues. Germline V gene sequence: CDR1 MNHNS, CDR2 SASEGT. V lost 3 bases and J 1 base, leaving 13 bases between the germline ends.

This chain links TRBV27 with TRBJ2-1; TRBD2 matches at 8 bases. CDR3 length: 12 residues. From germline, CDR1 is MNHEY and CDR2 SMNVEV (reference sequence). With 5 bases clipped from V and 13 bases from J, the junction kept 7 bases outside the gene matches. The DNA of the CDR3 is TGTGCCAGCAGTGGAAATAGCGGGGATCAGTTCTTC. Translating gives CASSGNSGDQFF.

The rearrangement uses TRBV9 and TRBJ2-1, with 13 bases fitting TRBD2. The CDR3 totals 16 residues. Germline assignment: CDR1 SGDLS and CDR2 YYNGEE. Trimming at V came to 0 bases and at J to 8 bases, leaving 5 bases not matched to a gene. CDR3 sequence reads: CASSVGTSGGGYEQFF. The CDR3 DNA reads TGTGCCAGCAGCGTAGGAACTAGCGGGGGGGGATATGAGCAGTTCTTC.

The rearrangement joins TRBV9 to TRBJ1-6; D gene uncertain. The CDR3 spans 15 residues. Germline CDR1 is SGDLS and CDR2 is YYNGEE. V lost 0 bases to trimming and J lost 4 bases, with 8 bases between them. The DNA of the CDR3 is TGTGCCAGCAGCGTAGGTGGAGGGTATAATTCACCCCTCCACTTT. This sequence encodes CASSVGGGYNSPLHF.

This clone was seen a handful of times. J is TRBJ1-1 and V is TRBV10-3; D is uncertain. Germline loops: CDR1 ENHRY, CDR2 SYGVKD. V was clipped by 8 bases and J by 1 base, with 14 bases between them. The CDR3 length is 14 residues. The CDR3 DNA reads TGTGCCATCGGCCTCCCAGGCCGGAACACTGAAGCTTTCTTT. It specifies CAIGLPGRNTEAFF.

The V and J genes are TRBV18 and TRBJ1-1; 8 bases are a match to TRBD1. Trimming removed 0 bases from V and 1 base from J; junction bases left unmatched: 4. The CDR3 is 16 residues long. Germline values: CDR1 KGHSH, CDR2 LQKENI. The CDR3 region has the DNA TGTGCCAGCTCACCACCCCGGACAGGGCGGAACACTGAAGCTTTCTTT. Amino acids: CASSPPRTGRNTEAFF.

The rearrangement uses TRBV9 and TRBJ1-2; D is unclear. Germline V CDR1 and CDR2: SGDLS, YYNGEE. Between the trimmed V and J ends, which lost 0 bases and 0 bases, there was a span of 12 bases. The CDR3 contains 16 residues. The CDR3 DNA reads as TGTGCCAGCAGCGTAGTGAGCCAGACTACTAACTATGGCTACACCTTC. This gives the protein CASSVVSQTTNYGYTF. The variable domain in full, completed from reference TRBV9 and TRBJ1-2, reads DSGVTQTPKHLITATGQRVTLRCSPRSGDLSVYWYQQSLDQGLQFLIQYYNGEERAKGNILERFSAQQFPDLHSELNLSSLELGDSALYFCASSVVSQTTNYGYTFGSGTRLTVV.

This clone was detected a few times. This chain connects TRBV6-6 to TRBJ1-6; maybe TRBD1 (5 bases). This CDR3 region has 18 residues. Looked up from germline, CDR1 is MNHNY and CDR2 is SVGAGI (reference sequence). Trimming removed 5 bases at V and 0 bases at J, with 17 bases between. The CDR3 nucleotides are TGTGCCAGCAGTCCCCGGGACTTGCAGAGCTCCTATAATTCACCCCTCCACTTT. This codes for CASSPRDLQSSYNSPLHF.

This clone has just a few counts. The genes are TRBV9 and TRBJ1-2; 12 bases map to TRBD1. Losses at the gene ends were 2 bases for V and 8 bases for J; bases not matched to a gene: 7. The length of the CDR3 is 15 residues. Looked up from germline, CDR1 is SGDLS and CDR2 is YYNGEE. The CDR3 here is CASSVGTGGANGYTF. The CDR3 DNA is TGTGCCAGCAGCGTCGGGACAGGGGGCGCGAACGGCTACACCTTC.

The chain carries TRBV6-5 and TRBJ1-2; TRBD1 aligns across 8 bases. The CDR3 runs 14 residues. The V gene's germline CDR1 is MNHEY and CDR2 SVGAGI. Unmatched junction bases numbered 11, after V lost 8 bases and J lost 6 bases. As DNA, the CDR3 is TGTGCCAGCCAAAGAGCACAGGGGGTGAATGGCTACACCTTC. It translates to CASQRAQGVNGYTF.

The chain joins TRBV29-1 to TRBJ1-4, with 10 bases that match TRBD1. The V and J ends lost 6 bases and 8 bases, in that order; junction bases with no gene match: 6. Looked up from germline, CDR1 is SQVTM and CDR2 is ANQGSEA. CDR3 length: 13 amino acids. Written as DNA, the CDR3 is TGCAGCGTAAAGACAGGGGGCTTCGAAAAACTGTTTTTT. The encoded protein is CSVKTGGFEKLFF.

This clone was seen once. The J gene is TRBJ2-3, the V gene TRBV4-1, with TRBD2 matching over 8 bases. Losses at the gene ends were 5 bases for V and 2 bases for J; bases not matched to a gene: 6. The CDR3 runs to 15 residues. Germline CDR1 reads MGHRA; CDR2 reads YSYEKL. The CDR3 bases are TGCGCCAGCAGCTATAGCGGGGACTACACAGATACGCAGTATTTT. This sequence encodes CASSYSGDYTDTQYF.

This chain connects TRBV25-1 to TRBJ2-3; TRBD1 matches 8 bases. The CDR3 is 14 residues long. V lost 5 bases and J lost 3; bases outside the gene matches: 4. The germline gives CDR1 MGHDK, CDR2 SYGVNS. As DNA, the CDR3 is TGTGCCAGCAGTCCTGACAGGGGAACAGATACGCAGTATTTT. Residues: CASSPDRGTDTQYF. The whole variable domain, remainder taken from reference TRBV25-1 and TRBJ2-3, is EADIYQTPRYLVIGTGKKITLECSQTMGHDKMYWYQQDPGMELHLIHYSYGVNSTEKGDLSSESTVSRIRTEHFPLTLESARPSHTSQYLCASSPDRGTDTQYFGPGTRLTVL.

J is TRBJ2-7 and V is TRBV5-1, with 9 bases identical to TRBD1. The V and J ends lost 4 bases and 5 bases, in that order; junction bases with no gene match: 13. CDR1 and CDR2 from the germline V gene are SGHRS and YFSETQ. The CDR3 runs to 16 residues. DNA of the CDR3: TGCGCCAGCAGCAGGGGGGTTGGGGACAGGGTAAACGAGCAGTACTTC. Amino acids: CASSRGVGDRVNEQYF. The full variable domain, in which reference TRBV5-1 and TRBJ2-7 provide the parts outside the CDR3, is KAGVTQTPRYLIKTRGQQVTLSCSPISGHRSVSWYQQTPGQGLQFLFEYFSETQRNKGNFPGRFSGRQFSNSRSEMNVSTLELGDSALYLCASSRGVGDRVNEQYFGPGTRLTVT.

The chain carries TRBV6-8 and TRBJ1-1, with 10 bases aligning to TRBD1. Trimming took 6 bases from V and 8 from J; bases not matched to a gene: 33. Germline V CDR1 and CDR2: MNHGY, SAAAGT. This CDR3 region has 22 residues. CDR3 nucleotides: TGTGCCAGCAGCCGAAAATCGGGACAGGGGTTTTATAAACTGGGGCTGGGGGAGGAAGCTTTCTTT. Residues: CASSRKSGQGFYKLGLGEEAFF.

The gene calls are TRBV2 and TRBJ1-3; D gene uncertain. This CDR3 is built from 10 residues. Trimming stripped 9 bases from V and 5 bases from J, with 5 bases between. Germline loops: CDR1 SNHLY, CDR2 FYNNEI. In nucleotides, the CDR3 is TGTGCCAGTCTAAGAAACACCATATATTTT. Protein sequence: CASLRNTIYF.

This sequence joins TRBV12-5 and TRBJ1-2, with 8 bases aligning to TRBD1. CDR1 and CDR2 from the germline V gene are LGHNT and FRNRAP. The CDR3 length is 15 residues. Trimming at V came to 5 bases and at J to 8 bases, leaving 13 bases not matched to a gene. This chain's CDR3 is CASGGGQVESKGYTF. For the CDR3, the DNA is TGTGCTAGTGGTGGGGGACAGGTTGAGAGCAAGGGCTACACCTTC. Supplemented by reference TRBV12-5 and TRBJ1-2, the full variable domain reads DARVTQTPRHKVTEMGQEVTMRCQPILGHNTVFWYRQTMMQGLELLAYFRNRAPLDDSGMPKDRFSAEMPDATLATLKIQPSEPRDSAVYFCASGGGQVESKGYTFGSGTRLTVV.

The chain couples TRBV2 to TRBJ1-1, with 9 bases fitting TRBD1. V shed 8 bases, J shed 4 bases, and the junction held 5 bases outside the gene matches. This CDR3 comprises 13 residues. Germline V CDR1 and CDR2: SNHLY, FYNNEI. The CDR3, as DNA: TGTGCCAGCGGCCGGGACAGGGTCACTGAAGCTTTCTTT. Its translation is CASGRDRVTEAFF.

The CDR3 DNA reads as TGTGCCACCAGTGATGGGGACAGGGGGCGCCGGGGCTATGGCTACACCTTC. The encoded protein is CATSDGDRGRRGYGYTF. The chain uses TRBV24-1 and TRBJ1-2; 12 bases are shared with TRBD1. CDR1 and CDR2 from the germline V gene are KGHDR and SFDVKD. CDR3 length: 17 amino acids. J lost 4 bases, V lost 3 bases, and 8 bases had no gene match.

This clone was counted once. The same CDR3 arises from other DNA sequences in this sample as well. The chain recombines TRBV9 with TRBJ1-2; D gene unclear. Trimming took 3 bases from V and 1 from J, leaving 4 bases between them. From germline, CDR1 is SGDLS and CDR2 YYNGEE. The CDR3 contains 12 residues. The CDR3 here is CASSAINYGYTF. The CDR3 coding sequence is TGTGCCAGCAGCGCTATTAACTATGGCTACACCTTC.

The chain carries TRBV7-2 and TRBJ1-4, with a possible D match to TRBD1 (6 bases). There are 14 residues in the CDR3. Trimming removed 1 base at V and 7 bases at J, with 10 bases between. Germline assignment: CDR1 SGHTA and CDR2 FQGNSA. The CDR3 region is CASSLEGGGEKLFF. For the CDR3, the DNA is TGTGCCAGCAGCTTAGAAGGGGGGGGTGAAAAACTGTTTTTT.

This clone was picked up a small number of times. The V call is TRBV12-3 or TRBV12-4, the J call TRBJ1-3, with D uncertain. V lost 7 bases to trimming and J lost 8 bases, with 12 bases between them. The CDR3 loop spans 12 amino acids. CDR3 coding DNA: TGTGCCAGCACACCCATGGAGGACACCATATATTTT. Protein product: CASTPMEDTIYF.